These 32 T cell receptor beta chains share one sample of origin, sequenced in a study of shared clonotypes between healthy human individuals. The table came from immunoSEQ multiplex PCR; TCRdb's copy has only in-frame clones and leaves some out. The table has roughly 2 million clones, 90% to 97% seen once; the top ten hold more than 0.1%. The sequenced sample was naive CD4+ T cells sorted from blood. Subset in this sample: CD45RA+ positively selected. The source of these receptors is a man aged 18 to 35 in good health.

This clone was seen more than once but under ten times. CDR3 residues: CASSQAQAANYGYTF. CDR3 bases: TGCGCCAGCAGCCAAGCACAGGCAGCTAACTATGGCTACACCTTC. V is TRBV4-1 and J is TRBJ1-2; D is perhaps TRBD1 (5 bases). This CDR3 spans 15 amino acids. V lost 1 base and J lost 0, with 9 bases in between. CDR1 is MGHRA and CDR2 is YSYEKL in the germline V gene.

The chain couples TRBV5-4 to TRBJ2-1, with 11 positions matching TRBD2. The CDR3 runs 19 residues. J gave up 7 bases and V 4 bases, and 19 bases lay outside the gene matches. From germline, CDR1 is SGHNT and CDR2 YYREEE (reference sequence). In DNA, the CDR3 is TGTGCCAGCAGCCCGATCGGAGTGGGCCCTAGCGGGGGGCGGAATGAGCAGTTCTTC. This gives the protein CASSPIGVGPSGGRNEQFF.

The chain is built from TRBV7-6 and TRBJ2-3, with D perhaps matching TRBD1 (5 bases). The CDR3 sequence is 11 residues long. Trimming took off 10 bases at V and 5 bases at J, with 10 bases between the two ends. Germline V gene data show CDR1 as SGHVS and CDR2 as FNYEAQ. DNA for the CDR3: TGTGCCATCAGAAGGGGAGATACGCAGTATTTT. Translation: CAIRRGDTQYF.

The CDR3 DNA sequence: TGTGCCAGCAGTTACGGTTACGGGGGGGCAACCGATACGCAGTATTTT. As protein: CASSYGYGGATDTQYF. This sequence joins TRBV6-5 and TRBJ2-3; TRBD2 aligns across 8 bases. Germline loops: CDR1 MNHEY, CDR2 SVGAGI. V shed 2 bases and J 6 bases; nucleotides not matched to a gene: 10. The length of the CDR3 is 16 residues.

The CDR3 is CASSNPGQGATGELFF. The CDR3 region has the DNA TGTGCCAGCAGCAACCCGGGACAGGGGGCGACCGGGGAGCTGTTTTTT. This chain connects TRBV6-6 to TRBJ2-2; 12 bases are a match to TRBD1. CDR3 length: 16 residues. Trimming removed 6 bases from V and 5 bases from J; junction bases left unmatched: 7. In germline, CDR1 is MNHNY, CDR2 SVGAGI (reference sequence).

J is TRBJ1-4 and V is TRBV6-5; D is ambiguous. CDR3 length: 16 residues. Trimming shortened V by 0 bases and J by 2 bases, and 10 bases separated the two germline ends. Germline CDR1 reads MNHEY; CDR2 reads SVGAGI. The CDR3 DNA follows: TGTGCCAGCAGTTACTCGTCAACCGTTACTAATGAAAAACTGTTTTTT. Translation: CASSYSSTVTNEKLFF.

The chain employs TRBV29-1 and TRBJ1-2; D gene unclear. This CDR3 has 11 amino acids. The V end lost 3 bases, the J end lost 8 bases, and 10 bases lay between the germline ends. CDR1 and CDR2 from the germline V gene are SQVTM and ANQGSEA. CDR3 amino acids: CSVDNPGGYTF. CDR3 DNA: TGCAGCGTTGACAACCCCGGGGGCTACACCTTC.

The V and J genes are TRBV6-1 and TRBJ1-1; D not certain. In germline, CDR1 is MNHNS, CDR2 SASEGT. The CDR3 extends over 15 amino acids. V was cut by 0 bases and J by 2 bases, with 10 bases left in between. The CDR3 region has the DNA TGTGCCAGCAGTGAAGCGCCGATCCCCAACACTGAAGCTTTCTTT. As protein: CASSEAPIPNTEAFF.

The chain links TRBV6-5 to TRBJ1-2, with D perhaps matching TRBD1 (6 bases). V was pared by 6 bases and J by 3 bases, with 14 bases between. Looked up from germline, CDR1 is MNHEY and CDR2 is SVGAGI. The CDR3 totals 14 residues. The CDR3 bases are TGTGCCAGCAGCCCGAGTTGGACAGACTATGGCTACACCTTC. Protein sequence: CASSPSWTDYGYTF.

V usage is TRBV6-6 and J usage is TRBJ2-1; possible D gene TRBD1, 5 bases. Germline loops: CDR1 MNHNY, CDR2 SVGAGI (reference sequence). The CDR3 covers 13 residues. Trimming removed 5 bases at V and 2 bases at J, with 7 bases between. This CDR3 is CASSTTAYNEQFF. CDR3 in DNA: TGTGCCAGCAGTACGACAGCCTACAATGAGCAGTTCTTC.

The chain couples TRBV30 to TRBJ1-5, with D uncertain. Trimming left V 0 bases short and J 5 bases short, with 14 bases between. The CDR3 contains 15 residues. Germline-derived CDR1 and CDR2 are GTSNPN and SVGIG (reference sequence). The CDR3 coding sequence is TGTGCCTGGAGTGTACAGTGGGGTGGGCATCAGCCCCAGCATTTT. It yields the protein CAWSVQWGGHQPQHF.

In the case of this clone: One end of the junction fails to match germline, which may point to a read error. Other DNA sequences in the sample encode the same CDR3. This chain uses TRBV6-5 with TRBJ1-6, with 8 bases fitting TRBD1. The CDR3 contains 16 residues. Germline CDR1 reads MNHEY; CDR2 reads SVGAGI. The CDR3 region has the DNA TGTGCCAGCAGTTCCGCGCAGGGGGCCTATAATTCACCTCTCCACTTT. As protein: CASSSAQGAYNSPLHF.

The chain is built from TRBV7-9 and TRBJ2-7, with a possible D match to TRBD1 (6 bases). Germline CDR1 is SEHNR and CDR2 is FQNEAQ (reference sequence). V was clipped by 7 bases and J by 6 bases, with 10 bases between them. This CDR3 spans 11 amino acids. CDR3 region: CASTTGSEQYF. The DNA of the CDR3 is TGTGCCAGCACCACAGGGAGCGAGCAGTACTTC. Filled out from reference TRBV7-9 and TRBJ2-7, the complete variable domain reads DTGVSQNPRHKITKRGQNVTFRCDPISEHNRLYWYRQTLGQGPEFLTYFQNEAQLEKSRLLSDRFSAERPKGSFSTLEIQRTEQGDSAMYLCASTTGSEQYFGPGTRLTVT.

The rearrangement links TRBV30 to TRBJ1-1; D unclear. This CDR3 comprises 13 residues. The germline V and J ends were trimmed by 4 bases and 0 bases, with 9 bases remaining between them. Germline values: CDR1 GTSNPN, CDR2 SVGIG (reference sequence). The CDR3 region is CAWIHAMNTEAFF. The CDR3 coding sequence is TGTGCCTGGATTCACGCCATGAACACTGAAGCTTTCTTT.

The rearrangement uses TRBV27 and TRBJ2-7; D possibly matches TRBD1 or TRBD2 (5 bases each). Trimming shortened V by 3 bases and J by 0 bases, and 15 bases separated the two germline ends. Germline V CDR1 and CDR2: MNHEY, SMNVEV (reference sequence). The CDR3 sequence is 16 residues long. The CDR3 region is CASSFSSGTVSYEQYF. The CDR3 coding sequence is TGTGCCAGCAGTTTCTCTTCCGGGACCGTCTCCTACGAGCAGTACTTC.

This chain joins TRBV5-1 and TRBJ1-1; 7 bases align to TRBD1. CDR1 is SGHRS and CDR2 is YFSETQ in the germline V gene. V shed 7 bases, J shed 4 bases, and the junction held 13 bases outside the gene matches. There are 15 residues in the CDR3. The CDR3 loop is CASGSGGTAGTEAFF. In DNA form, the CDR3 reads TGCGCCAGCGGCTCCGGAGGGACAGCGGGCACTGAAGCTTTCTTT.

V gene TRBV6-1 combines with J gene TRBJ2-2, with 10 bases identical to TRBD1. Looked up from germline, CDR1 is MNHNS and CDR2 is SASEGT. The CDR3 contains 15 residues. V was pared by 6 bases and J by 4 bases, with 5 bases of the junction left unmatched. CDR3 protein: CASRWTGGVTGELFF. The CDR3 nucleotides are TGTGCCAGCAGATGGACAGGGGGAGTCACCGGGGAGCTGTTTTTT.

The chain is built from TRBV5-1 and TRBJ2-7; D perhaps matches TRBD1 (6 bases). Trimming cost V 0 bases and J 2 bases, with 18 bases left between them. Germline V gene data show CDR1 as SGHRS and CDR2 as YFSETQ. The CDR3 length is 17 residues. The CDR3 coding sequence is TGCGCCAGCAGCTTGGCCATAAACGTGGGGGCCCCCTACGAGCAGTACTTC. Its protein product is CASSLAINVGAPYEQYF.

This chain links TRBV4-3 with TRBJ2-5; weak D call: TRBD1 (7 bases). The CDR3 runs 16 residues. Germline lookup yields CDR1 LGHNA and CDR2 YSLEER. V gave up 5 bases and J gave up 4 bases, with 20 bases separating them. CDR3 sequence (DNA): TGCGCCAGCAGCGAGGGCGGAGGGGGCCGTGGAGAGACCCAGTACTTC. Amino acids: CASSEGGGGRGETQYF.

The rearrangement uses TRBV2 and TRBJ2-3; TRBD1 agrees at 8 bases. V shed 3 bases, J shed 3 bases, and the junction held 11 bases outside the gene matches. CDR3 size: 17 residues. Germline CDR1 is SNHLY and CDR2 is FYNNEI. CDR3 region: CASSEGRGQFGTDTQYF. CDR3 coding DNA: TGTGCCAGCAGTGAGGGCAGGGGGCAATTTGGGACAGATACGCAGTATTTT.

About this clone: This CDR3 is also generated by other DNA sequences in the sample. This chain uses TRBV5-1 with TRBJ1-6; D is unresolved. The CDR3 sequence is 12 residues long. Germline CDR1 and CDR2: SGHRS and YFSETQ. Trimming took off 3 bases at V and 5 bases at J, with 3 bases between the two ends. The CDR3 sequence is CASSSNNSPLHF. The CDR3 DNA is TGCGCCAGCAGCTCGAATAATTCACCCCTCCACTTT.

Here the CDR3 DNA reads TGTGCCTCGCGACGGACAGGAGGGGGCGAGCAGTACTTC. Translating it yields CASRRTGGGEQYF. This chain joins TRBV5-6 and TRBJ2-7; tentative D call: TRBD1 (7 bases). Germline V gene data show CDR1 as SGHDT and CDR2 as YYEEEE. V shed 10 bases and J shed 6 bases, with 20 bases lying between them. The CDR3 spans 13 residues.

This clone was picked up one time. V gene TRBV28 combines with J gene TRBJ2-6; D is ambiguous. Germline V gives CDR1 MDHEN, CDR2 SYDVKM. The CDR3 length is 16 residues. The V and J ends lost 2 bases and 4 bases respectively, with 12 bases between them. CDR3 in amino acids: CASSLRVMAGANVLTF. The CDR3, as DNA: TGTGCCAGCAGTTTAAGGGTCATGGCCGGGGCCAACGTCCTGACTTTC.

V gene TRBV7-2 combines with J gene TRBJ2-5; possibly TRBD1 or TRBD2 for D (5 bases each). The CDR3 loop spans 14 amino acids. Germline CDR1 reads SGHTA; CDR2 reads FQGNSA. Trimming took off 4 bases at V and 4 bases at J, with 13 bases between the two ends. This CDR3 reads CASSWGSKRETQYF. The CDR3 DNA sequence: TGTGCCAGCAGCTGGGGGTCGAAGCGAGAGACCCAGTACTTC.

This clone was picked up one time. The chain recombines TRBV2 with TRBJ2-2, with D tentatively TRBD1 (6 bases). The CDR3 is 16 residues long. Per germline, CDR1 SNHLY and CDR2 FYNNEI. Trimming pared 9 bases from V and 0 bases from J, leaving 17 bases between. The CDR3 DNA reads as TGTGCCAGTTACCCTTTTACAGGGACGAACACCGGGGAGCTGTTTTTT. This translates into CASYPFTGTNTGELFF.

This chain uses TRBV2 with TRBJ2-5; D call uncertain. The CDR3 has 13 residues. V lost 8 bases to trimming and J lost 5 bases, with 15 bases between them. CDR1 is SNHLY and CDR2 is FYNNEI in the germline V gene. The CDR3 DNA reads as TGTGCCAGCGTGGGTGACTTGGGGGAGACCCAGTACTTC. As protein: CASVGDLGETQYF.

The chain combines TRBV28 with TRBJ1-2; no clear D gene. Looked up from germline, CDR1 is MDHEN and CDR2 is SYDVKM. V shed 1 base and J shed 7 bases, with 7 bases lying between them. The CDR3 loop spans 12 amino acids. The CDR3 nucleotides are TGTGCCAGCAGTTTATCGATATTTGGCTACACCTTC. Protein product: CASSLSIFGYTF.

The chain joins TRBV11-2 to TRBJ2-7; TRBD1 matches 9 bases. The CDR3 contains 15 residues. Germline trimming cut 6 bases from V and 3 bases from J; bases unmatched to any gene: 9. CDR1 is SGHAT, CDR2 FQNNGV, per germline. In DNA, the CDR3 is TGTGCCAGCAGGATACCGGGACAGGGCCTCTACGAGCAGTACTTC. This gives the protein CASRIPGQGLYEQYF. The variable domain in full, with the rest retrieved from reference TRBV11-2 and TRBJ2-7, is EAGVAQSPRYKIIEKRQSVAFWCNPISGHATLYWYQQILGQGPKLLIQFQNNGVVDDSQLPKDRFSAERLKGVDSTLKIQPAKLEDSAVYLCASRIPGQGLYEQYFGPGTRLTVT.

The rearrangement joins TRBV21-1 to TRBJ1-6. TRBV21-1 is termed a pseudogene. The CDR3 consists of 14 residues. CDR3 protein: CASSKANPNSPLHF. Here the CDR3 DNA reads TGTGCCAGCAGCAAAGCTAACCCTAATTCACCCCTCCACTTT.

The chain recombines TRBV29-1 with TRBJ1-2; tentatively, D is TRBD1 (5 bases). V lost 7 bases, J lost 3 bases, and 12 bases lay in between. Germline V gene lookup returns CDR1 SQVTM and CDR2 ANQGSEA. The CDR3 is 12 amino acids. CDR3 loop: CSAPVGDYGYTF. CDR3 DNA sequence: TGCAGCGCCCCCGTGGGGGACTATGGCTACACCTTC.

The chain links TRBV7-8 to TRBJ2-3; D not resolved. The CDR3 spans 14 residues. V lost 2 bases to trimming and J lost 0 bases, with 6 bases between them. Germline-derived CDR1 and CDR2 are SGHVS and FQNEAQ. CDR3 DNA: TGTGCCAGCAGCTTAAGACTGAGCACAGATACGCAGTATTTT. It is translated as CASSLRLSTDTQYF. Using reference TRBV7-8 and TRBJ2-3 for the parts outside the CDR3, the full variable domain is GAGVSQSPRYKVAKRGQDVALRCDPISGHVSLFWYQQALGQGPEFLTYFQNEAQLDKSGLPSDRFFAERPEGSVSTLKIQRTQQEDSAVYLCASSLRLSTDTQYFGPGTRLTVL.

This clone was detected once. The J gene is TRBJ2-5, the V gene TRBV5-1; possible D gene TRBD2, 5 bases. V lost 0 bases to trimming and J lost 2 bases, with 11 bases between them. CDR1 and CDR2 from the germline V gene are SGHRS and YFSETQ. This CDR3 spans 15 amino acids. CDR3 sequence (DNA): TGCGCCAGCAGCTTGGAGCCAGGCGGGCAAGAGACCCAGTACTTC. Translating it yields CASSLEPGGQETQYF. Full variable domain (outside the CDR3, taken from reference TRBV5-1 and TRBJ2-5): KAGVTQTPRYLIKTRGQQVTLSCSPISGHRSVSWYQQTPGQGLQFLFEYFSETQRNKGNFPGRFSGRQFSNSRSEMNVSTLELGDSALYLCASSLEPGGQETQYFGPGTRLLVL.